The source of this T cell receptor beta chain is a study of beta chain features in type 1 diabetes. Turning to the study itself: The patients were much like the healthy donors in age, gender and cell yields. Study-wide results and limits: Whether HLA type affects TCRB rearrangement stayed undetermined in the present work. Shortening that was moderate but significant affected the TCRB CDR3s of Type 1 diabetes patients in all four CD4+ subsets.

Regarding this clone: Antigen unknown.

The authors took one heparinised blood draw, averaging about 116 mL, from each donor. CD4+ naive, central memory, regulatory and stem cell-like memory cells were sorted via CD45RO/CCR7/CD25/CD127/CD95/CD27. The investigators reverse transcribed all of the isolated RNA, so they sequenced expressed TCRB transcripts. TCRdb keeps only in-frame clones here, not all; method: immunoSEQ multiplex PCR. The sample carries approximately 150,000 clones, roughly 60% recorded once. What was sequenced was naive CD4+ T cells from blood. The source of this sequence is a man aged 25 to 40 with type 1 diabetes.

The CDR3 nucleotides are TGTGCCAGCAGTGAATCGGTGGCGCGAGGCTACACCTTC. Its protein product is CASSESVARGYTF. J is TRBJ1-2 and V is TRBV25-1; D gene uncertain. Germline CDR1 MGHDK, CDR2 SYGVNS. The V end lost 1 base, the J end lost 8 bases, and 11 bases lay between the germline ends. The CDR3 runs 13 residues.